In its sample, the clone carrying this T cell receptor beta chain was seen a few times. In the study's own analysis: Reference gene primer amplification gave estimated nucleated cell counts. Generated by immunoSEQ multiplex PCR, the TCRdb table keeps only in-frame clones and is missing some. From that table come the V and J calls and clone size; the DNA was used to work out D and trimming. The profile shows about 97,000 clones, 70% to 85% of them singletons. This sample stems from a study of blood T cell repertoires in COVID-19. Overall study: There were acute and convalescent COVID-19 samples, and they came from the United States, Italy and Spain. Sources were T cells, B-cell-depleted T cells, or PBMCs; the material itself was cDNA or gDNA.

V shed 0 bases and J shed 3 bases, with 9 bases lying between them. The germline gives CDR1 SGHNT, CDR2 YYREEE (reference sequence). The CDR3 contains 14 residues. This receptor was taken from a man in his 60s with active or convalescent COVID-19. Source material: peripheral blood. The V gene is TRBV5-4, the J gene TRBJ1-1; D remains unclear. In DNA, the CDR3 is TGTGCCAGCAGCTTGGGTGGGCAGCACACTGAAGCTTTCTTT. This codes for CASSLGGQHTEAFF.